One sample yielded the 10 T cell receptor beta chains listed below, sequenced in a study of blood T cells in healthy people across ages. Alongside a J-beta primer mix, a sample-barcoded 5' primer served in a second PCR lasting 7 to 11 cycles. TCRdb ran MiXCR on the 5' RACE reads and lists one entry per CDR3 protein. The data hold fewer than 900,000 distinct CDR3 sequences, with approximately 49% observed a single time. Sequenced: blood. The receptors here all came from a woman aged 55 to 70 in good health.

CDR3 sequence: CASSLGVSGITDTQYF. The CDR3 DNA reads as TGTGCCAGCAGCTTAGGGGTTAGCGGAATCACAGATACGCAGTATTTT. J is TRBJ2-3 and V is TRBV7-9; TRBD2 might be the D (6 bases). V lost 1 base and J 2 bases, leaving 13 bases between the germline ends. Germline values: CDR1 SEHNR, CDR2 FQNEAQ (reference sequence). The CDR3 is made up of 16 amino acids. Full variable domain (missing parts from reference TRBV7-9 and TRBJ2-3): DTGVSQNPRHKITKRGQNVTFRCDPISEHNRLYWYRQTLGQGPEFLTYFQNEAQLEKSRLLSDRFSAERPKGSFSTLEIQRTEQGDSAMYLCASSLGVSGITDTQYFGPGTRLTVL.

The table lists this clonotype with a few counts. The J gene is TRBJ2-5, the V gene TRBV29-1; D ambiguous. Trimming took 3 bases from V and 1 from J, leaving 9 bases between them. Germline values: CDR1 SQVTM, CDR2 ANQGSEA. The CDR3 has 13 residues. This CDR3 is CSVEAHLQETQYF. CDR3 DNA: TGCAGCGTTGAGGCTCATCTCCAAGAGACCCAGTACTTC.

This clonotype was observed once. The chain links TRBV6-5 to TRBJ2-1; D not resolved. Germline V CDR1 and CDR2: MNHEY, SVGAGI. Trimming removed 9 bases at V and 6 bases at J, with 21 bases between. The CDR3 has 15 amino acids. This chain's CDR3 is CASQLTGGTFNEQFF. The CDR3 nucleotides are TGTGCCAGTCAATTGACTGGCGGAACCTTCAATGAGCAGTTCTTC.

For the CDR3, the DNA is TGTGCCAGCAGCCTATTCTTGTCGGGAGGGTCCTACGAGCAGTACTTC. Amino acids: CASSLFLSGGSYEQYF. This chain connects TRBV4-2 to TRBJ2-7, with 8 bases that match TRBD2. Germline V CDR1 and CDR2: LGHNA, YNFKEQ. There are 16 residues in the CDR3. V trimming: 4 bases; J trimming: 1 base; junction bases outside the gene matches: 9.

This clonotype was seen only a few times. V gene TRBV4-3 combines with J gene TRBJ2-1; D possibly matches TRBD1 or TRBD2 (5 bases each). This CDR3 has 14 residues. V was cut by 4 bases and J by 5 bases, with 12 bases left in between. Germline V gene sequence: CDR1 LGHNA, CDR2 YSLEER. The CDR3 DNA sequence: TGCGCCAGCAGCCGAACCGGGACCAACAATGAGCAGTTCTTC. It yields the protein CASSRTGTNNEQFF.

This clonotype was observed a few times. The rearrangement joins TRBV29-1 to TRBJ1-2, with D possibly matching TRBD1 (5 bases). Germline CDR1 and CDR2: SQVTM and ANQGSEA. This CDR3 region has 12 residues. Trimming cost V 1 base and J 10 bases, with 13 bases left between them. CDR3 coding DNA: TGCAGCGTTGAAGGCGTATCGGGGGACTACACCTTC. It yields the protein CSVEGVSGDYTF.

The chain combines TRBV19 with TRBJ2-5; TRBD2 matches at 14 bases. Unmatched junction bases numbered 6, after V lost 5 bases and J lost 7 bases. CDR3 length: 15 amino acids. Per germline, CDR1 LNHDA and CDR2 SQIVND (reference sequence). The CDR3 DNA sequence: TGTGCCAGTAGTGGGACTAGCGGGAGTATAGGGACCCAGTACTTC. Its protein is CASSGTSGSIGTQYF.

This clonotype was counted ten times or more. V and J are TRBV2 and TRBJ2-7; TRBD1 or TRBD2 may be the D gene (5 bases each). CDR3 length: 11 residues. With 4 bases removed from V and 6 bases from J, the gap between germline ends came to 7 bases. Per the germline V gene, CDR1 is SNHLY and CDR2 is FYNNEI. The CDR3, as DNA: TGTGCCAGCAGTGTTGGGGGCGAGCAGTACTTC. This codes for CASSVGGEQYF.

This chain joins TRBV27 and TRBJ1-2; D is perhaps TRBD1 (5 bases). CDR1 MNHEY and CDR2 SMNVEV come from the germline V gene (reference sequence). V lost 6 bases and J 3 bases, leaving 11 bases between the germline ends. The CDR3 spans 13 residues. Here the CDR3 reads CASSGGTHYGYTF. CDR3 DNA sequence: TGTGCCAGCAGCGGCGGGACGCACTATGGCTACACCTTC.

The chain uses TRBV6-2 or TRBV6-3 and TRBJ1-4; no reliable D call. V was pared by 6 bases and J by 8 bases, with 16 bases between. The CDR3 has 14 amino acids. The germline CDR1 and CDR2 sequences are MNHEY and SVGEGT. This CDR3 is CASSLTPRYEKLFF. For the CDR3, the DNA is TGTGCCAGCAGCCTGACACCTAGATACGAAAAACTGTTTTTT.